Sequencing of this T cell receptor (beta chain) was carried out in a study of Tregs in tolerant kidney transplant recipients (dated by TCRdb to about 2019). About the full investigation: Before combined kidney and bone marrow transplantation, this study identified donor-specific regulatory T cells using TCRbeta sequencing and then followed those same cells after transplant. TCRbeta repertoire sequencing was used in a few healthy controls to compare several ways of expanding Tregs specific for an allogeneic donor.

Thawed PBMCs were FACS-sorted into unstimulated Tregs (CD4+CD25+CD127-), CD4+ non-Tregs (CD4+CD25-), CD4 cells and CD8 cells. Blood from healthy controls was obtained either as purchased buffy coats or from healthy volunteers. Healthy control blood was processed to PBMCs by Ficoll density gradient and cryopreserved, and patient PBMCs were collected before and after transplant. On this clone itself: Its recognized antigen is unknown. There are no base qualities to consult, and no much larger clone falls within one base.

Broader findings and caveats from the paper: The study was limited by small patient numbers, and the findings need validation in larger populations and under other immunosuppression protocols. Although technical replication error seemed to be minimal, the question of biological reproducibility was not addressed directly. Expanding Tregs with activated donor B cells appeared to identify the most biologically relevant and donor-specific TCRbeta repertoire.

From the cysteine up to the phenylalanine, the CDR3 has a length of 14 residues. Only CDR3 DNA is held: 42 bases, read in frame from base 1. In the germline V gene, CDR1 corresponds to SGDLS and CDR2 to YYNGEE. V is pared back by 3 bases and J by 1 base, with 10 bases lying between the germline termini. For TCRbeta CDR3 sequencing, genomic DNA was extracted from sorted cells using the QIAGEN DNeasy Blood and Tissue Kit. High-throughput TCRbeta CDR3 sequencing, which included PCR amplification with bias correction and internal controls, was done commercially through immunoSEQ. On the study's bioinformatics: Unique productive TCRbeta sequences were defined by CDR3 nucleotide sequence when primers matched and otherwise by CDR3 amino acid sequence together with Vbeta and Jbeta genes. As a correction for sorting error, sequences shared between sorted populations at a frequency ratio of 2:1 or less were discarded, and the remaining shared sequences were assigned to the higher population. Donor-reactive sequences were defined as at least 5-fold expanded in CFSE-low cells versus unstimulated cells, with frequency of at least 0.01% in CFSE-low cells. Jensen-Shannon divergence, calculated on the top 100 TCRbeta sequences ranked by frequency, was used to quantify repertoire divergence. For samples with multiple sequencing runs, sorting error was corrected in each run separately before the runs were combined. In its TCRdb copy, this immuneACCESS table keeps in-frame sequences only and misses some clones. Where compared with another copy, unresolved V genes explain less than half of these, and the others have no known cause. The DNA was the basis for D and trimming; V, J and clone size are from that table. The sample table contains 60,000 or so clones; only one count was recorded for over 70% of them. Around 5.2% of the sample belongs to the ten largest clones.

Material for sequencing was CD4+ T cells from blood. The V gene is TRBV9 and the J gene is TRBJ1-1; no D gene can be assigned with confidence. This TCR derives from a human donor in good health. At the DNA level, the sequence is TGTGCCAGCAGCGGACCCCACGGGAACACTGAAGCTTTCTTT. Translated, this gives CASSGPHGNTEAFF.